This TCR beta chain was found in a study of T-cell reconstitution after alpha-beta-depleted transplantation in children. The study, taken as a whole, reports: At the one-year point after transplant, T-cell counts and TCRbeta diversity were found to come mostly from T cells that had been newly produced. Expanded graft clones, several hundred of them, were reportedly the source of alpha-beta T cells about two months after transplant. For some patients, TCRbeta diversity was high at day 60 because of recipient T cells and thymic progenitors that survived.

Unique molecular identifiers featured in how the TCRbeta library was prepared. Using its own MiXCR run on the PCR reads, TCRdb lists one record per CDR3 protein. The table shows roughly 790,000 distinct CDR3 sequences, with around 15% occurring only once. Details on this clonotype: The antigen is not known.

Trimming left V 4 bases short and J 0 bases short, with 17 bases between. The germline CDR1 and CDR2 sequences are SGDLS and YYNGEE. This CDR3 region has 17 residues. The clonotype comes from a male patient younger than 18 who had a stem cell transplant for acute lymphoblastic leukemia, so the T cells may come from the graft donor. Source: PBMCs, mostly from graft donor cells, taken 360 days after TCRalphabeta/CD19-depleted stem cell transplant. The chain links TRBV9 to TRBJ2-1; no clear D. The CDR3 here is CASSPQPGDRSYNEQFF. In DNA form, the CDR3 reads TGTGCCAGCAGCCCACAACCAGGCGACCGCTCCTACAATGAGCAGTTCTTC.